The T cell receptor (beta chain) under discussion was sequenced for a study of technical replicates of blood from a handful of donors. The CDR3 totals 13 residues. The V gene lost 5 bases and the J gene lost 6 bases, with 14 bases spanning the gap. Looked up from germline, CDR1 is GTSNPN and CDR2 is SVGIG (reference sequence). TCRdb keeps only in-frame clones here, not all; method: immunoSEQ multiplex PCR. The sample has roughly 100,000 clones, approximately 95% seen once. V gene TRBV30 combines with J gene TRBJ1-5; a weak D match, TRBD1 (5 bases). This sequence was found in a human donor in good health. Sequencing was performed on T cells isolated from PBMCs. This CDR3 reads CAWGQGRVQPQHF. The CDR3 bases are TGTGCCTGGGGGCAGGGTAGGGTTCAGCCCCAGCATTTT.